Below are 24 T cell receptor beta chains sequenced from a single sample in a study of shared clonotypes between healthy human individuals. TCRdb keeps only in-frame clones here, not all; method: immunoSEQ multiplex PCR. The data contain hundreds of thousands of clones, nearly 98% of them singletons. CD8 cells classed as naive were CD45RO-negative and positively selected for CCR7, excluding terminally differentiated effector memory CD45RA+ cells. The sample taken for sequencing was naive CD8+ T cells sorted from blood. The receptors stem from a man between 25 and 39 years old in good health.

The chain employs TRBV7-9 and TRBJ2-1, with D perhaps matching TRBD2 (5 bases). Germline V gene sequence: CDR1 SEHNR, CDR2 FQNEAQ (reference sequence). Trimming took off 1 base at V and 8 bases at J, with 18 bases between the two ends. This CDR3 spans 16 amino acids. This CDR3 reads CASSLVRSGNGDEQFF. CDR3 bases: TGTGCCAGCAGCTTAGTAAGGTCCGGGAATGGGGATGAGCAGTTCTTC.

This clone is a singleton in its sample. The genes are TRBV2 and TRBJ1-5, with 11 bases lining up with TRBD1. V lost 6 bases and J lost 5; bases outside the gene matches: 6. The length of the CDR3 is 15 residues. CDR1 is SNHLY and CDR2 is FYNNEI in the germline V gene. The DNA for the CDR3 is TGTGCCAGCAGCGCCGGGACAGGGGGACATCAGCCCCAGCATTTT. Amino acid sequence: CASSAGTGGHQPQHF.

J is TRBJ2-1 and V is TRBV10-2; D is perhaps TRBD2 (6 bases). V was cut by 7 bases and J by 10 bases, with 8 bases left in between. This CDR3 comprises 10 residues. In germline, CDR1 is WSHSY, CDR2 SAAADI. CDR3 nucleotide sequence: TGCGCCAGCAAGGCGGGGGAGCAGTTCTTC. This encodes CASKAGEQFF.

This clone was observed once. The chain uses TRBV9 and TRBJ1-4; D remains unclear. CDR3 length: 14 residues. From germline, CDR1 is SGDLS and CDR2 YYNGEE. V was clipped by 0 bases and J by 8 bases, with 11 bases between them. CDR3 nucleotides: TGTGCCAGCAGCGTAGAGGCCCGTGGGGAAAAACTGTTTTTT. This translates into CASSVEARGEKLFF.

This sequence joins TRBV27 and TRBJ2-2; TRBD2 matches at 8 bases. In germline, CDR1 is MNHEY, CDR2 SMNVEV (reference sequence). Trimming removed 7 bases from V and 2 bases from J; junction bases left unmatched: 3. There are 14 residues in the CDR3. The DNA for the CDR3 is TGTGCCAGCAAGACTAGCGAAAACACCGGGGAGCTGTTTTTT. Translated, it gives CASKTSENTGELFF.

This chain uses TRBV2 with TRBJ1-4, with TRBD1 matching 9 bases. V lost 5 bases, J lost 8 bases, and 6 bases stayed unmatched. CDR3 size: 14 residues. Germline V CDR1 and CDR2: SNHLY, FYNNEI. For the CDR3, the DNA is TGTGCCAGCAGTAAACAGGGGGCACGGGAAAAACTGTTTTTT. Encoded protein: CASSKQGAREKLFF.

V and J are TRBV5-4 and TRBJ2-7; 13 nucleotides match TRBD2. The CDR3 has 15 residues. Germline V lookup: CDR1 SGHNT, CDR2 YYREEE (reference sequence). The V and J ends lost 5 bases and 2 bases, in that order; junction bases with no gene match: 4. The chain's CDR3 is CASRELAGGPYEQYF. In nucleotides, the CDR3 is TGTGCCAGCAGGGAACTAGCGGGAGGGCCCTACGAGCAGTACTTC.

The chain joins TRBV7-6 to TRBJ2-7; 9 bases align to TRBD1. V shed 5 bases and J 5 bases; nucleotides not matched to a gene: 7. CDR3 size: 14 residues. Germline V gene data show CDR1 as SGHVS and CDR2 as FNYEAQ. The CDR3 reads CASSTGTGIHEQYF. The CDR3 coding sequence is TGTGCCAGCAGCACCGGGACAGGGATCCACGAGCAGTACTTC. The full variable domain, completed using reference TRBV7-6 and TRBJ2-7, is GAGVSQSPRYKVTKRGQDVALRCDPISGHVSLYWYRQALGQGPEFLTYFNYEAQQDKSGLPNDRFSAERPEGSISTLTIQRTEQRDSAMYRCASSTGTGIHEQYFGPGTRLTVT.

The J gene is TRBJ1-2, the V gene TRBV7-9; no reliable D call. Germline V CDR1 and CDR2: SEHNR, FQNEAQ (reference sequence). Deletions cut 4 bases from V and 7 bases from J, with 19 bases between. The CDR3 sequence is 15 residues long. The CDR3 loop is CASSSSREGGVGYTF. CDR3 in DNA: TGTGCCAGCAGCTCAAGTAGGGAAGGCGGCGTTGGCTACACCTTC.

This clone appeared once. The chain couples TRBV5-8 to TRBJ2-6; the D is unclear. V was pared by 4 bases and J by 2 bases, with 7 bases between. The length of the CDR3 is 14 residues. Per the germline V gene, CDR1 is SGHTS and CDR2 is YDEGEE. For the CDR3, the DNA is TGTGCCAGCAGCCCATGGGCTGGGGCCAACGTCCTGACTTTC. Translated: CASSPWAGANVLTF.

The genes are TRBV5-5 and TRBJ2-7; 10 bases match TRBD1. The CDR3 is 15 amino acids. V lost 4 bases and J lost 2; bases outside the gene matches: 6. CDR1 and CDR2 (germline): SGHKS, YYEKEE (reference sequence). The CDR3 sequence is CASSKPGTGAYEQYF. The CDR3 DNA reads TGTGCCAGCAGCAAGCCTGGGACAGGGGCCTACGAGCAGTACTTC.

The V call is TRBV2, the J call TRBJ1-5, with D tentatively TRBD1 (5 bases). The CDR3 covers 15 residues. The V and J ends lost 5 bases and 2 bases respectively, with 13 bases between them. CDR1 is SNHLY, CDR2 FYNNEI, per germline. CDR3 loop: CASSSGPTGNQPQHF. As DNA, the CDR3 is TGTGCCAGCAGTTCGGGGCCTACGGGCAATCAGCCCCAGCATTTT.

J is TRBJ2-7 and V is TRBV4-1; 10 positions match TRBD2. V shed 3 bases, J shed 5 bases, and the junction held 7 bases outside the gene matches. In germline, CDR1 is MGHRA, CDR2 YSYEKL. This CDR3 has 15 residues. CDR3 DNA: TGCGCCAGCAGCCATCAGAGCGGGAGGGCCCACGAGCAGTACTTC. It specifies CASSHQSGRAHEQYF.

The chain combines TRBV7-9 with TRBJ2-3; TRBD2 matches at 11 bases. CDR3 length: 16 residues. The trim removed 5 bases at V and 1 base at J, leaving 5 bases unmatched. CDR1 SEHNR and CDR2 FQNEAQ come from the germline V gene (reference sequence). The CDR3 here is CASSPGTSGRTDTQYF. Written as DNA, the CDR3 is TGTGCCAGCAGCCCCGGGACTAGCGGCCGCACAGATACGCAGTATTTT.

The J gene is TRBJ2-1, the V gene TRBV25-1; D is undetermined. Germline assignment: CDR1 MGHDK and CDR2 SYGVNS. The CDR3 extends over 12 amino acids. V dropped 5 bases and J dropped 8 bases, with 10 bases sitting between them. The CDR3 here is CASSRPGDEQFF. The CDR3 DNA reads TGTGCCAGCAGTAGGCCGGGCGATGAGCAGTTCTTC.

The chain's CDR3 is CASSSPGSLGIVDEQYF. The CDR3 bases are TGTGCCAGCAGCTCCCCGGGCAGCCTAGGTATAGTCGACGAGCAGTACTTC. The V call is TRBV9, the J call TRBJ2-7; D not resolved. The CDR3 extends over 17 amino acids. V was clipped by 4 bases and J by 5 bases, with 25 bases between them. Germline lookup yields CDR1 SGDLS and CDR2 YYNGEE. Filled out from reference TRBV9 and TRBJ2-7, the complete variable domain reads DSGVTQTPKHLITATGQRVTLRCSPRSGDLSVYWYQQSLDQGLQFLIQYYNGEERAKGNILERFSAQQFPDLHSELNLSSLELGDSALYFCASSSPGSLGIVDEQYFGPGTRLTVT.

V gene TRBV2 combines with J gene TRBJ2-7, with 9 bases identical to TRBD1. The CDR3 has 13 amino acids. Germline CDR1 reads SNHLY; CDR2 reads FYNNEI. Trimming removed 7 bases from V and 7 bases from J; junction bases left unmatched: 8. The CDR3 DNA follows: TGTGCCAGCATCCCGACAGGGGGTCGGGAGCAGTACTTC. It encodes CASIPTGGREQYF.

J is TRBJ1-1 and V is TRBV5-1; D might be TRBD1 (5 bases). The CDR3 length is 14 residues. In germline, CDR1 is SGHRS, CDR2 YFSETQ. Deletions cut 0 bases from V and 4 bases from J, with 10 bases between. The CDR3 DNA is TGCGCCAGCAGCTTGGAAGGTAGGGGCACTGAAGCTTTCTTT. This encodes CASSLEGRGTEAFF.

V is TRBV10-2 and J is TRBJ2-3; the D is unclear. Germline assignment: CDR1 WSHSY and CDR2 SAAADI. This CDR3 comprises 17 residues. V was shortened by 2 bases and J by 3 bases, with 18 bases between the two germline ends. The CDR3 coding sequence is TGCGCCAGCAGTGAGCCCCAGAAGAGGTTTCGAACAGATACGCAGTATTTT. Translated: CASSEPQKRFRTDTQYF.

The rearrangement links TRBV4-3 to TRBJ1-2, with D possibly TRBD1 on 5 matching bases. The CDR3 consists of 15 residues. V lost 2 bases and J 7 bases, leaving 17 bases between the germline ends. Germline V gives CDR1 LGHNA, CDR2 YSLEER. The CDR3 reads CASSQTTSRVFGYTF. Written as DNA, the CDR3 is TGCGCCAGCAGCCAAACTACATCCAGGGTTTTTGGCTACACCTTC.

The rearrangement joins TRBV7-9 to TRBJ2-6, with D perhaps matching TRBD2 (6 bases). The germline V gene encodes CDR1 SEHNR and CDR2 FQNEAQ (reference sequence). The CDR3 is made up of 15 amino acids. V was pared by 3 bases and J by 0 bases, with 6 bases between. The CDR3 loop reads CASSFGGSGANVLTF. The DNA of the CDR3 is TGTGCCAGCAGCTTCGGGGGCTCTGGGGCCAACGTCCTGACTTTC.

This clone was detected once. The chain uses TRBV29-1 and TRBJ1-5; D is undetermined. Germline V gene data show CDR1 as SQVTM and CDR2 as ANQGSEA. This CDR3 region has 13 residues. V lost 2 bases, J lost 1 base, and 6 bases lay in between. DNA of the CDR3: TGCAGCGTTGAAAGTGGGAGCAATCAGCCCCAGCATTTT. This encodes CSVESGSNQPQHF.

The rearrangement uses TRBV27 and TRBJ2-2; weak D call: TRBD2 (6 bases). Trimming cost V 2 bases and J 0 bases, with 19 bases left between them. CDR3 size: 19 residues. Germline V lookup: CDR1 MNHEY, CDR2 SMNVEV (reference sequence). The DNA of the CDR3 is TGTGCCAGCAGTTTACATCAGACTGGGACTTCCACGAACACCGGGGAGCTGTTTTTT. This translates into CASSLHQTGTSTNTGELFF.

The chain carries TRBV5-5 and TRBJ1-1; a weak D match, TRBD1 (6 bases). Between the trimmed V and J ends, which lost 4 bases and 5 bases, there was a span of 12 bases. The CDR3 is 13 amino acids. The germline gives CDR1 SGHKS, CDR2 YYEKEE (reference sequence). The CDR3 reads CASSIGGRTEAFF. The DNA of the CDR3 is TGTGCCAGCAGCATAGGGGGGCGGACTGAAGCTTTCTTT.